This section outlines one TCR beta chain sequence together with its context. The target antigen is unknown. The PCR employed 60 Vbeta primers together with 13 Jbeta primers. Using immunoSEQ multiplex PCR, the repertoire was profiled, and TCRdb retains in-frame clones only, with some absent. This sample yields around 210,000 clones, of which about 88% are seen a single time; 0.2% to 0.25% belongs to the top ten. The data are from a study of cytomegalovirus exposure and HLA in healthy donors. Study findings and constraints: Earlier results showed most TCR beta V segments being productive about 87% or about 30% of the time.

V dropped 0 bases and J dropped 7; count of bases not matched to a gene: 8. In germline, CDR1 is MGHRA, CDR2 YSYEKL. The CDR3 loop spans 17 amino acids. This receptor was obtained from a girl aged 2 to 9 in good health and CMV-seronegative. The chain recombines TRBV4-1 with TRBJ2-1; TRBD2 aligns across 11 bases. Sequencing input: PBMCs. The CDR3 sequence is CASSQESVAGGLNEQFF. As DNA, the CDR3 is TGCGCCAGCAGCCAAGAATCCGTAGCGGGAGGGTTGAATGAGCAGTTCTTC.